This entry concerns a single TCR beta chain. No antigen is known for it. These data belong to a study of response to subunit inactivated influenza vaccine. Study results and limitations: The authors put forward the suggestion that each seasonal influenza vaccination may bring in only a limited number of new T cells.

TCRdb used MiXCR to reprocess the RT-PCR reads, holding one entry per CDR3 protein. In the table there are 650,000 to 800,000 distinct CDR3 sequences, around 20% of which are singletons. Germline V gives CDR1 SGHVS, CDR2 FQNEAQ. V dropped 5 bases and J dropped 3; count of bases not matched to a gene: 12. The CDR3 contains 18 residues. The specimen was PBMCs from blood, collected 4 to 6 days after vaccination. The chain recombines TRBV7-8 with TRBJ2-1; TRBD2 matches 11 bases. The TCR sequence derives from a man aged 50 to 60 who received an inactivated influenza vaccine. The CDR3 DNA is TGTGCCAGCAGCCGGGCGGTTTTAGCGGGAGGGAACTACAATGAGCAGTTCTTC. Protein sequence: CASSRAVLAGGNYNEQFF. Filled out from reference TRBV7-8 and TRBJ2-1, the complete variable domain reads GAGVSQSPRYKVAKRGQDVALRCDPISGHVSLFWYQQALGQGPEFLTYFQNEAQLDKSGLPSDRFFAERPEGSVSTLKIQRTQQEDSAVYLCASSRAVLAGGNYNEQFFGPGTRLTVL.